Following are 4 T cell receptor beta chains from one sample sequenced in a study of cytomegalovirus exposure and HLA in healthy donors. The PCR used 60 Vbeta and 13 Jbeta primers. Some clones are missing from TCRdb's copy, which holds only in-frame ones; the method was immunoSEQ multiplex PCR. Of about 160,000 clones in the sample, around 84% were seen once. Input material: PBMCs. These receptors came from a man between 18 and 35 years old in good health and CMV-seropositive.

The gene calls are TRBV6-1 and TRBJ1-1; TRBD1 aligns across 7 bases. The CDR3 runs to 13 residues. Losses at the gene ends were 4 bases for V and 7 bases for J; bases not matched to a gene: 6. In germline, CDR1 is MNHNS, CDR2 SASEGT. The CDR3 DNA sequence: TGTGCCAGCAGTGCCTGGACAGGAAATGAAGCTTTCTTT. Translation gives CASSAWTGNEAFF.

The chain recombines TRBV6-5 with TRBJ2-1, with 8 bases identical to TRBD2. After removal of 5 bases from V and 3 bases from J, the junction contained 6 bases not matched to a gene. In germline, CDR1 is MNHEY, CDR2 SVGAGI. This CDR3 is 15 amino acids long. The CDR3 protein is CASSGERGSYNEQFF. CDR3 bases: TGTGCCAGCAGTGGGGAGCGGGGGAGCTACAATGAGCAGTTCTTC.

CDR3 bases: TGTGCCAGCAGCCCAGGGGGGAACTATGGCTACACCTTC. Translation: CASSPGGNYGYTF. This chain connects TRBV11-3 to TRBJ1-2, with 7 bases lining up with TRBD1. The germline gives CDR1 SGHNT, CDR2 YENEEA. V lost 5 bases to trimming and J lost 2 bases; unmatched junction nucleotides: 2. This CDR3 spans 13 amino acids.

A single count supports this clone. This sequence joins TRBV7-3 and TRBJ2-6; D is possibly TRBD1 (5 bases). Germline CDR1 SGHTA, CDR2 FQGTGA. The CDR3 length is 18 residues. Deletions cut 4 bases from V and 2 bases from J, with 18 bases between. Here the CDR3 reads CASSSTIVGRAGANVLTF. The CDR3 DNA reads TGTGCCAGCAGCTCGACAATAGTGGGCAGGGCTGGGGCCAACGTCCTGACTTTC.